This T cell receptor (beta chain) stems from a study of OX40 agonist ivuxolimab in advanced cancers. This table comes from immunoSEQ multiplex PCR, and its TCRdb copy is limited to in-frame clones, with some not included. The sample records over 65,000 clones, about nine tenths being singletons. General study findings and limits: CD4+ and CD8+ blood T cells expanded clonally by week 6 at 0.1 to 3.0 mg/kg. Expanded clones belonging to CD8+ T cells outnumbered, on average, those of CD4+.

With respect to this clone: Its cognate antigen is unknown.

CDR3 length: 13 amino acids. V was shortened by 7 bases and J by 6 bases, with 13 bases between the two germline ends. Germline CDR1 SNHLY, CDR2 FYNNEI. Sequencing was performed on CD4+ or CD8+ T cells sorted from blood, taken in a trial of the OX40 agonist ivuxolimab. The origin of this receptor is an adult with an advanced solid tumor such as melanoma, head and neck, liver or kidney cancer. The chain employs TRBV2 and TRBJ2-1; a weak D match, TRBD2 (6 bases). The CDR3 DNA reads TGTGCCAGCAAAATGAATAGCGGCAATGAGCAGTTCTTC. Translated, it gives CASKMNSGNEQFF.